This entry concerns a single TCR beta chain. Its antigen is undetermined. This specimen belongs to a study of a mutant IDH1 vaccine in newly diagnosed glioma. Whole-study context: Patients began vaccination 4-6 weeks after radiotherapy alone, or with temozolomide cycles. Beforehand, treatment had been radiotherapy, temozolomide, or both; the majority received both.

The time point is: week 35, safety follow-up. What each vaccine dose contained was 300 ug of mutant IDH1 20-mer peptide, accompanied by topical imiquimod. Each donor presented with a new WHO grade 3 or 4 astrocytoma that tested IDH1-mutant and showed ATRX loss. The protocol was immunoSEQ multiplex PCR, while the TCRdb copy is restricted to in-frame clones and leaves out a portion. The sample carries about 60,000 clones, less than 90% recorded once. The V gene's germline CDR1 is LGHNA and CDR2 YNFKEQ. Trimming took 0 bases from V and 5 from J; bases not matched to a gene: 10. The CDR3 sequence is 16 residues long.

The sequencing here drew on PBMCs, taken from a glioma patient whose treatment included an IDH1 peptide vaccine. This chain links TRBV4-2 with TRBJ2-7; 7 bases align to TRBD1. The sequence derives from a man aged 25 to 45 with glioma. The DNA for the CDR3 is TGTGCCAGCAGCCAAGACCTGACAGGGTCTGCCCACGAGCAGTACTTC. This gives the protein CASSQDLTGSAHEQYF.